A selection of T cell receptor beta chains follows, all from one sample in a study of T cell changes during pregnancy in multiple sclerosis. This table comes from immunoSEQ multiplex PCR, and its TCRdb copy is limited to in-frame clones, with some not included. The table records under 55,000 clones, around 92% of them present only once. The starting material was CD4+ T cells from peripheral blood mononuclear cells, obtained in the third trimester of pregnancy. The receptors were gathered from a female donor with multiple sclerosis, enrolled in a pregnancy study. CDR3s include the opening cysteine and the closing phenylalanine or tryptophan. The order of the fields is J gene, clone size, V gene, D gene, CDR3 protein, CDR3 DNA. A D gene is named only where the DNA matches it firmly. Expanded clones get a size class; other rows say once, few or many, or leave the size out.

j_call: TRBJ1-5
clone_size: NA
v_call: TRBV25-1
d_call: NA
cdr3_aa: CASSEAGGINQPQHF
cdr3_nt: TGTGCCAGCAGTGAGGCGGGCGGGATAAATCAGCCCCAGCATTTT

j_call: TRBJ2-5
clone_size: NA
v_call: TRBV27
d_call: NA
cdr3_aa: CASSLLGVRETQYF
cdr3_nt: TGTGCCAGCAGTTTATTGGGCGTTAGGGAGACCCAGTACTTC

j_call: TRBJ1-1
clone_size: NA
v_call: TRBV6-1
d_call: TRBD1
cdr3_aa: CASSTGGNTEAFF
cdr3_nt: TGTGCCAGCAGCACAGGGGGGAACACTGAAGCTTTCTTT

j_call: TRBJ1-2
clone_size: once
v_call: TRBV5-5
d_call: TRBD1
cdr3_aa: CASSLYRGPGYTF
cdr3_nt: TGTGCCAGCAGCTTGTACAGGGGGCCTGGCTACACCTTC

j_call: TRBJ1-5
clone_size: NA
v_call: TRBV7-2
d_call: NA
cdr3_aa: CASSLRVPGQPQHF
cdr3_nt: TGTGCCAGCAGCTTAAGAGTACCCGGTCAGCCCCAGCATTTT

j_call: TRBJ1-6
clone_size: NA
v_call: TRBV19
d_call: NA
cdr3_aa: CASKEQGSYNSPLHF
cdr3_nt: TGTGCCAGTAAAGAGCAGGGCTCCTATAATTCACCCCTCCACTTT

j_call: TRBJ2-1
clone_size: NA
v_call: TRBV7-2
d_call: TRBD2
cdr3_aa: CASSSIAGRPYNEQFF
cdr3_nt: TGTGCCAGCAGCTCCATAGCGGGGCGGCCCTACAATGAGCAGTTCTTC

j_call: TRBJ1-5
clone_size: NA
v_call: TRBV18
d_call: TRBD1
cdr3_aa: CASSPPGRGTNQPQHF
cdr3_nt: TGTGCCAGCTCACCACCCGGCAGGGGGACAAATCAGCCCCAGCATTTT

j_call: TRBJ1-2
clone_size: NA
v_call: TRBV11-2
d_call: NA
cdr3_aa: CASSLGGNYGYTF
cdr3_nt: TGTGCCAGCAGCTTAGGAGGGAACTATGGCTACACCTTC

j_call: TRBJ1-1
clone_size: NA
v_call: TRBV19
d_call: TRBD1
cdr3_aa: CATRQGSLGTEAFF
cdr3_nt: TGTGCCACCCGACAGGGGTCCCTAGGCACTGAAGCTTTCTTT

j_call: TRBJ2-6
clone_size: NA
v_call: TRBV10-3
d_call: TRBD1
cdr3_aa: CAISDGTARVLTF
cdr3_nt: TGTGCCATCAGTGACGGGACAGCCCGGGTCCTGACTTTC

j_call: TRBJ2-6
clone_size: NA
v_call: TRBV19
d_call: TRBD1
cdr3_aa: CASIPGTGNSGANVLTF
cdr3_nt: TGTGCCAGTATTCCCGGGACAGGGAACTCTGGGGCCAACGTCCTGACTTTC

j_call: TRBJ2-7
clone_size: NA
v_call: TRBV5-6
d_call: TRBD1
cdr3_aa: CASSATGTASREQYF
cdr3_nt: TGTGCCAGCAGCGCCACCGGGACAGCGAGTAGGGAGCAGTACTTC

j_call: TRBJ1-5
clone_size: NA
v_call: TRBV7-2
d_call: NA
cdr3_aa: CASSRPGGNQPQHF
cdr3_nt: TGTGCCAGCAGCCGTCCGGGAGGGAATCAGCCCCAGCATTTT

j_call: TRBJ2-3
clone_size: NA
v_call: TRBV19
d_call: TRBD2
cdr3_aa: CASSRQLAGGPPTDTQYF
cdr3_nt: TGTGCCAGTAGTCGCCAACTAGCGGGGGGGCCCCCCACAGATACGCAGTATTTT

j_call: TRBJ1-5
clone_size: NA
v_call: TRBV18
d_call: NA
cdr3_aa: CASSRGPQGSNQPQHF
cdr3_nt: TGTGCCAGCTCTCGCGGGCCTCAGGGGTCCAATCAGCCCCAGCATTTT

j_call: TRBJ1-2
clone_size: NA
v_call: TRBV12-5
d_call: TRBD1
cdr3_aa: CASGSGQGAYGYTF
cdr3_nt: TGTGCTAGTGGATCCGGACAGGGAGCCTATGGCTACACCTTC

j_call: TRBJ1-4
clone_size: NA
v_call: TRBV9
d_call: TRBD1
cdr3_aa: CASSPPDRFQNEKLFF
cdr3_nt: TGTGCCAGCAGCCCTCCGGACAGGTTTCAAAATGAAAAACTGTTTTTT

j_call: TRBJ2-2
clone_size: NA
v_call: TRBV4-1
d_call: TRBD1
cdr3_aa: CASSQRAGTGVNTGELFF
cdr3_nt: TGCGCCAGCAGCCAAAGGGCCGGGACAGGGGTGAACACCGGGGAGCTGTTTTTT

j_call: TRBJ1-5
clone_size: NA
v_call: TRBV4-1
d_call: NA
cdr3_aa: CASSQQGYSNQPQHF
cdr3_nt: TGCGCCAGCAGCCAGCAGGGTTATAGCAATCAGCCCCAGCATTTT

j_call: TRBJ1-1
clone_size: NA
v_call: TRBV5-6
d_call: TRBD1
cdr3_aa: CASSLSGGAGAFF
cdr3_nt: TGTGCCAGCAGCTTGTCAGGGGGCGCGGGGGCTTTCTTT

j_call: TRBJ1-4
clone_size: NA
v_call: TRBV29-1
d_call: TRBD1
cdr3_aa: CSVETGAAEKLFF
cdr3_nt: TGCAGCGTTGAAACAGGGGCGGCTGAAAAACTGTTTTTT

j_call: TRBJ1-1
clone_size: NA
v_call: TRBV11-2
d_call: NA
cdr3_aa: CASSASLGGNTEAFF
cdr3_nt: TGTGCCAGCAGCGCAAGTCTGGGGGGTAACACTGAAGCTTTCTTT

j_call: TRBJ2-7
clone_size: NA
v_call: TRBV7-3
d_call: TRBD1
cdr3_aa: CASSLYRTGLYEQYF
cdr3_nt: TGTGCCAGCAGCTTATACAGGACAGGGCTCTACGAGCAGTACTTC

j_call: TRBJ1-5
clone_size: NA
v_call: TRBV18
d_call: NA
cdr3_aa: CASSPLGGGSNQPQHF
cdr3_nt: TGTGCCAGCTCACCATTGGGGGGTGGGAGCAATCAGCCCCAGCATTTT

j_call: TRBJ2-3
clone_size: NA
v_call: TRBV6-4
d_call: TRBD2
cdr3_aa: CASSDSSGGADTQYF
cdr3_nt: TGTGCCAGCAGTGACTCTAGCGGGGGGGCGGATACGCAGTATTTT

j_call: TRBJ1-1
clone_size: NA
v_call: TRBV5-4
d_call: NA
cdr3_aa: CASSSPGLPSVTFF
cdr3_nt: TGTGCCAGCAGCTCCCCGGGACTCCCTTCCGTAACTTTCTTT

j_call: TRBJ1-2
clone_size: once
v_call: TRBV20-1
d_call: NA
cdr3_aa: CSDGFNYGYTF
cdr3_nt: TGCAGTGACGGGTTTAACTATGGCTACACCTTC

j_call: TRBJ1-6
clone_size: NA
v_call: TRBV11-2
d_call: TRBD1
cdr3_aa: CASSSRREGANNSPLHF
cdr3_nt: TGTGCCAGCAGCTCGAGGCGGGAGGGGGCAAATAATTCACCCCTCCACTTT

j_call: TRBJ2-5
clone_size: NA
v_call: TRBV6-5
d_call: TRBD1
cdr3_aa: CASSRRTGEETQYF
cdr3_nt: TGTGCCAGCAGTCGAAGGACAGGGGAAGAGACCCAGTACTTC

j_call: TRBJ2-1
clone_size: NA
v_call: TRBV6-6
d_call: TRBD2
cdr3_aa: CASSLTSGGYNEQFF
cdr3_nt: TGTGCCAGCAGTCTGACTAGCGGGGGGTACAATGAGCAGTTCTTC

j_call: TRBJ2-3
clone_size: NA
v_call: TRBV10-3
d_call: NA
cdr3_aa: CAISVTGVTDTQYF
cdr3_nt: TGTGCCATCAGTGTAACCGGGGTCACAGATACGCAGTATTTT

j_call: TRBJ2-5
clone_size: NA
v_call: TRBV6-4
d_call: NA
cdr3_aa: CASSLSGGGVETQYF
cdr3_nt: TGTGCCAGCAGCCTCTCTGGGGGGGGCGTAGAGACCCAGTACTTC

j_call: TRBJ1-1
clone_size: NA
v_call: TRBV7-2
d_call: NA
cdr3_aa: CASSYLSRNTEAFF
cdr3_nt: TGTGCCAGCAGCTATTTGTCGAGGAACACTGAAGCTTTCTTT

j_call: TRBJ1-4
clone_size: NA
v_call: TRBV10-3
d_call: NA
cdr3_aa: CAISEVDGGEKLFF
cdr3_nt: TGTGCCATCAGTGAGGTGGATGGAGGTGAAAAACTGTTTTTT

j_call: TRBJ1-2
clone_size: NA
v_call: TRBV11-1
d_call: NA
cdr3_aa: CASSFQTVEFHTF
cdr3_nt: TGTGCCAGCAGCTTTCAGACAGTGGAATTTCACACCTTC

j_call: TRBJ1-1
clone_size: NA
v_call: TRBV5-1
d_call: NA
cdr3_aa: CASSLAGGSLLAFF
cdr3_nt: TGCGCCAGCAGCCTGGCCGGGGGAAGTTTACTGGCTTTCTTT

j_call: TRBJ1-1
clone_size: NA
v_call: TRBV10-3
d_call: NA
cdr3_aa: CAITAGSLNTEAFF
cdr3_nt: TGTGCCATCACTGCAGGCAGTTTGAACACTGAAGCTTTCTTT

j_call: TRBJ1-5
clone_size: NA
v_call: TRBV7-9
d_call: TRBD1
cdr3_aa: CASSQGQINQPQHF
cdr3_nt: TGTGCCAGCAGCCAGGGACAGATCAATCAGCCCCAGCATTTT

j_call: TRBJ1-3
clone_size: once
v_call: TRBV9
d_call: TRBD1
cdr3_aa: CASSVHRGLSGNTIYF
cdr3_nt: TGTGCCAGCAGCGTTCACAGGGGTCTTTCTGGAAACACCATATATTTT

j_call: TRBJ1-2
clone_size: NA
v_call: TRBV9
d_call: NA
cdr3_aa: CASSGGGGSRGYTF
cdr3_nt: TGTGCCAGCAGCGGCGGGGGGGGTAGCCGTGGCTACACCTTC

j_call: TRBJ1-5
clone_size: NA
v_call: TRBV6-1
d_call: NA
cdr3_aa: CASSVDNYQPQHF
cdr3_nt: TGTGCCAGCAGTGTTGACAATTATCAGCCCCAGCATTTT